This T cell receptor (beta chain) was identified in a study of CD8+ T cells in alopecia areata. This CDR3 contains 14 residues. The germline CDR1 and CDR2 sequences are SGHRS and YFSETQ. V lost 7 bases, J lost 0 bases, and 13 bases lay in between. The sequencing template was cDNA reverse transcribed from extracted RNA. Some clones are missing from TCRdb's copy, which holds only in-frame ones; the method was immunoSEQ multiplex PCR. This sample yields roughly 170,000 clones, of which 50% to 75% are seen a single time; roughly 14% belongs to the top ten. This clone occurred a few times. The sequence was collected from a human donor with alopecia areata. The rearrangement uses TRBV5-1 and TRBJ1-1; possible D gene TRBD1, 5 bases. Source: CD4+ T cells sorted from blood, taken at week 0. For the CDR3, the DNA is TGCGCCAGCTCGACCGGGGGAATGAACACTGAAGCTTTCTTT. Protein: CASSTGGMNTEAFF.